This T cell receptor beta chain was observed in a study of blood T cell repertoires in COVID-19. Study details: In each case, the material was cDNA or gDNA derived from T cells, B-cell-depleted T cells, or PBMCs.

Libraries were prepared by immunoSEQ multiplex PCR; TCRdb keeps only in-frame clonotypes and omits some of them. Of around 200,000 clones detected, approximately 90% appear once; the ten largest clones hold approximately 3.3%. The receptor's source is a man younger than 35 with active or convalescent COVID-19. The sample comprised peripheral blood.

CDR3 coding DNA: TGTGCCAGCAGTGACTACCAATTTGCGGGTGGCTACACCTTC. It yields the protein CASSDYQFAGGYTF. The J gene is TRBJ1-2, the V gene TRBV6-4; D unresolved. This CDR3 contains 14 residues. The V gene's germline CDR1 is MRHNA and CDR2 SNTAGT. Trimming removed 1 base from V and 7 bases from J, with 13 bases in between.